One and the same sample provided the 26 T cell receptor beta chains below, sequenced in a study of blood T cell repertoires in COVID-19 (dated by TCRdb to the early 2020s). The method behind the library was the immunoSEQ multiplex PCR assay. As stored in TCRdb, this immuneACCESS dataset retains in-frame rearrangements with V and J assigned. A fraction of the clones does not appear; measured against another copy, unresolved V genes explain less than half of the discrepancy, and the remainder lacks a known reason. The sample table shows 100,000 to 150,000 clones, and about 70% are seen once. 5.5% of the sample lies in the top ten. Sequenced sample: peripheral blood. Every receptor here comes from a man aged 55 to 70 with acute or convalescent COVID-19.

The CDR3 here is CASLPQGGVTDTQYF. The CDR3 DNA sequence: TGTGCCTCCCTCCCCCAGGGCGGGGTCACAGATACGCAGTATTTT. This rearrangement joins TRBV2 to TRBJ2-3, with D possibly being TRBD2 (6 bases). The CDR3 is 15 residues long. V dropped 11 bases and J dropped 2 bases, with 20 bases sitting between them. Germline CDR1 and CDR2: SNHLY and FYNNEI.

V usage is TRBV24-1 and J usage is TRBJ2-1; a weak D match, TRBD1 (6 bases). The CDR3 covers 16 residues. Germline assignment: CDR1 KGHDR and CDR2 SFDVKD. V lost 5 bases, J lost 6 bases, and 19 bases lay in between. CDR3 sequence: CATSAHSGALGNEQFF. The CDR3 bases are TGTGCCACCAGTGCCCATTCAGGGGCATTAGGCAATGAGCAGTTCTTC.

The gene calls are TRBV7-9 and TRBJ1-2, with 7 bases identical to TRBD1. This CDR3 contains 13 residues. J was trimmed by 8 bases and V by 5 bases; bases with no gene match: 8. Germline V gene sequence: CDR1 SEHNR, CDR2 FQNEAQ (reference sequence). The CDR3 nucleotides read TGTGCCAGCAGCCGACAGGGTATGGGAGGCTACACCTTC. It translates to CASSRQGMGGYTF.

The rearrangement links TRBV4-1 to TRBJ2-6; unclear D gene. Germline lookup yields CDR1 MGHRA and CDR2 YSYEKL. The CDR3 spans 17 residues. V lost 6 bases and J 0 bases, leaving 15 bases between the germline ends. The CDR3 DNA reads TGCGCCAGCAGTCCCAGCAGAGGCCTCTCTGGGGCCAACGTCCTGACTTTC. Its translation: CASSPSRGLSGANVLTF.

The chain employs TRBV5-1 and TRBJ2-3; TRBD2 might be the D (5 bases). There are 19 residues in the CDR3. V gave up 4 bases and J gave up 0 bases, with 24 bases separating them. Germline V gene data show CDR1 as SGHRS and CDR2 as YFSETQ. For the CDR3, the DNA is TGCGCCAGCAGCCCTACTCCGGGATCGTTATCCGGTAGCACAGATACGCAGTATTTT. Translation: CASSPTPGSLSGSTDTQYF.

This clone was seen a few times. V usage is TRBV28 and J usage is TRBJ1-4; 8 nucleotides line up with TRBD1. This CDR3 is built from 15 residues. Germline-derived CDR1 and CDR2 are MDHEN and SYDVKM. J lost 1 base, V lost 6 bases, and 4 bases had no gene match. CDR3 in DNA: TGTGCCAGCAGACAGGGGGGTGGAACTAATGAAAAACTGTTTTTT. It translates to CASRQGGGTNEKLFF.

V gene TRBV5-6 combines with J gene TRBJ1-1; TRBD1 might be the D (6 bases). Germline loops: CDR1 SGHDT, CDR2 YYEEEE. V was clipped by 7 bases and J by 6 bases, with 16 bases between them. The CDR3 spans 13 residues. As DNA, the CDR3 is TGTGCCAGCGAACAGGGAGTAGAGGCTGAAGCTTTCTTT. It yields the protein CASEQGVEAEAFF.

The rearrangement joins TRBV29-1 to TRBJ1-2; 12 positions agree with TRBD1. J was trimmed by 1 base and V by 4 bases; bases with no gene match: 13. Germline V gene lookup returns CDR1 SQVTM and CDR2 ANQGSEA. The CDR3 runs to 18 residues. This chain's CDR3 is CSVGTGTGGAGRNYGYTF. The CDR3 nucleotides read TGCAGCGTTGGTACCGGGACAGGGGGCGCGGGGCGTAACTATGGCTACACCTTC.

The V and J genes are TRBV10-3 and TRBJ2-3; 9 bases are a match to TRBD1. J lost 3 bases, V lost 0 bases, and 4 bases had no gene match. Germline V gene lookup returns CDR1 ENHRY and CDR2 SYGVKD. The CDR3 has 16 amino acids. CDR3 DNA: TGTGCCATCAGTGAGTCCGGGACAGGGTCGACAGATACGCAGTATTTT. Its protein is CAISESGTGSTDTQYF.

The V and J genes are TRBV2 and TRBJ2-2, with D possibly TRBD2 on 5 matching bases. The CDR3 is made up of 13 amino acids. Germline loops: CDR1 SNHLY, CDR2 FYNNEI. Between the trimmed V and J ends, which lost 6 bases and 6 bases, there was a span of 11 bases. DNA for the CDR3: TGTGCCAGCAGCCCAACTAGGTCCGGGGAGCTGTTTTTT. Protein product: CASSPTRSGELFF. The full variable domain, in which reference TRBV2 and TRBJ2-2 provide the parts outside the CDR3, is EPEVTQTPSHQVTQMGQEVILRCVPISNHLYFYWYRQILGQKVEFLVSFYNNEISEKSEIFDDQFSVERPDGSNFTLKIRSTKLEDSAMYFCASSPTRSGELFFGEGSRLTVL.

A single count supports this clone. The chain has TRBV7-6 and TRBJ1-6; no firm D call. The CDR3 totals 13 residues. The V gene's germline CDR1 is SGHVS and CDR2 FNYEAQ. V was trimmed by 3 bases and J by 9 bases, leaving 9 bases between them. The CDR3, as DNA: TGTGCCAGCAGCTTCTGGCCGGGTTCACCCCTCCACTTT. Translation gives CASSFWPGSPLHF.

The chain combines TRBV19 with TRBJ2-7; 7 bases are shared with TRBD1. V lost 11 bases and J lost 3; bases outside the gene matches: 13. Germline assignment: CDR1 LNHDA and CDR2 SQIVND (reference sequence). This CDR3 contains 14 residues. Here the CDR3 reads CASAGDSLNYEQYF. The CDR3 bases are TGTGCCTCGGCCGGGGACAGTTTGAACTACGAGCAGTACTTC.

The rearrangement links TRBV5-1 to TRBJ1-2; weak D call: TRBD1 (6 bases). The CDR3 totals 12 residues. Trimming shortened V by 1 base and J by 8 bases, and 9 bases separated the two germline ends. Per the germline V gene, CDR1 is SGHRS and CDR2 is YFSETQ. This chain's CDR3 is CASSLTGQGYTF. In DNA form, the CDR3 reads TGCGCCAGCAGCTTGACAGGGCAAGGCTACACCTTC.

The V call is TRBV27, the J call TRBJ1-2, with 7 bases aligning to TRBD1. The germline CDR1 and CDR2 sequences are MNHEY and SMNVEV (reference sequence). There are 14 residues in the CDR3. V shed 4 bases, J shed 5 bases, and the junction held 7 bases outside the gene matches. The CDR3 sequence is CASSSKTGPYGYTF. CDR3 DNA: TGTGCCAGCAGTTCCAAGACAGGGCCATATGGCTACACCTTC.

The V call is TRBV11-3, the J call TRBJ2-2; 7 nucleotides match TRBD2. V shed 5 bases, J shed 3 bases, and the junction held 12 bases outside the gene matches. This CDR3 is built from 17 residues. Germline CDR1 and CDR2: SGHNT and YENEEA. This CDR3 reads CASSLLGASGYTGELFF. CDR3 in DNA: TGTGCCAGCAGCCTCCTCGGGGCTAGCGGATACACCGGGGAGCTGTTTTTT.

The gene calls are TRBV4-1 and TRBJ2-2, with TRBD2 matching over 10 bases. The germline V gene has CDR1 MGHRA and CDR2 YSYEKL. This CDR3 is 16 amino acids long. J was trimmed by 5 bases and V by 2 bases; bases with no gene match: 5. This CDR3 reads CASSQSGRARTGELFF. The CDR3, as DNA: TGCGCCAGCAGCCAAAGCGGGAGGGCGCGGACCGGGGAGCTGTTTTTT.

The chain links TRBV6-5 to TRBJ1-6; D is unresolved. Deletions cut 7 bases from V and 7 bases from J, with 11 bases between. The CDR3 covers 13 residues. CDR1 and CDR2 (germline): MNHEY, SVGAGI. The CDR3 DNA sequence: TGTGCCAGCACAACACAGACAAATTCACCCCTCCACTTT. Protein sequence: CASTTQTNSPLHF.

The chain carries TRBV5-1 and TRBJ2-2, with D perhaps TRBD2 (5 bases). V shed 0 bases and J shed 1 base, with 10 bases lying between them. Germline V gene sequence: CDR1 SGHRS, CDR2 YFSETQ. The CDR3 loop spans 16 amino acids. CDR3: CASSLGGVRNTGELFF. The CDR3 region has the DNA TGCGCCAGCAGCTTGGGGGGAGTACGGAACACCGGGGAGCTGTTTTTT.

The V call is TRBV6-6, the J call TRBJ1-2, with TRBD1 identical over 8 bases. There are 16 residues in the CDR3. CDR1 and CDR2 from the germline V gene are MNHNY and SVGAGI (reference sequence). The J segment lost 4 bases and the V segment lost 5 bases, leaving 12 bases of the junction unmatched. DNA of the CDR3: TGTGCCAGCAGTAACCCCGGGACAGGCCCTGGCTATGGCTACACCTTC. This translates into CASSNPGTGPGYGYTF.

This clone has more than one count but fewer than ten. V usage is TRBV7-3 and J usage is TRBJ2-5, with D possibly TRBD1 on 5 matching bases. The CDR3 extends over 15 amino acids. The germline gives CDR1 SGHTA, CDR2 FQGTGA. Trimming cost V 5 bases and J 1 base, with 14 bases left between them. This CDR3 is CASSPSFGAQETQYF. The DNA of the CDR3 is TGTGCCAGCAGCCCTTCTTTTGGGGCCCAAGAGACCCAGTACTTC.

The V gene is TRBV27, the J gene TRBJ1-1; maybe TRBD1 (6 bases). Germline-derived CDR1 and CDR2 are MNHEY and SMNVEV (reference sequence). With 5 bases removed from V and 5 bases from J, the gap between germline ends came to 21 bases. The CDR3 totals 16 residues. CDR3 region: CASSRGQSGVATEAFF. The CDR3 bases are TGTGCCAGCAGTCGCGGACAGTCAGGTGTTGCGACTGAAGCTTTCTTT.

The CDR3 region has the DNA TGTGCCAGCGATCGGGACAGGGTCTATGGCTACACCTTC. Residues: CASDRDRVYGYTF. The chain links TRBV25-1 to TRBJ1-2; the match to TRBD1 covers 9 bases. Per the germline V gene, CDR1 is MGHDK and CDR2 is SYGVNS. The CDR3 sequence is 13 residues long. V dropped 8 bases and J dropped 4; count of bases not matched to a gene: 5.

This clone was found a few times. V is TRBV2 and J is TRBJ1-2, with 8 bases matching TRBD1. V was pared by 6 bases and J by 2 bases, with 5 bases of the junction left unmatched. In germline, CDR1 is SNHLY, CDR2 FYNNEI. The CDR3 covers 14 residues. The CDR3 spells CASRKQGENYGYTF. Here the CDR3 DNA reads TGTGCCAGCAGAAAACAGGGGGAAAACTATGGCTACACCTTC. The whole variable domain, remainder taken from reference TRBV2 and TRBJ1-2, is EPEVTQTPSHQVTQMGQEVILRCVPISNHLYFYWYRQILGQKVEFLVSFYNNEISEKSEIFDDQFSVERPDGSNFTLKIRSTKLEDSAMYFCASRKQGENYGYTFGSGTRLTVV.

This chain links TRBV18 with TRBJ1-5; 8 nucleotides line up with TRBD1. J was trimmed by 0 bases and V by 3 bases; bases with no gene match: 4. Looked up from germline, CDR1 is KGHSH and CDR2 is LQKENI. CDR3 length: 16 residues. The CDR3 DNA sequence: TGTGCCAGCTCACCTCAGGGGGCCTATAGCAATCAGCCCCAGCATTTT. Translating it yields CASSPQGAYSNQPQHF.

The genes are TRBV30 and TRBJ2-2, with TRBD2 identical over 9 bases. V lost 2 bases and J lost 3; bases outside the gene matches: 4. CDR3 length: 15 amino acids. Germline V lookup: CDR1 GTSNPN, CDR2 SVGIG (reference sequence). DNA for the CDR3: TGTGCCTGGAGTCCGACTAGCGGTTACACCGGGGAGCTGTTTTTT. Protein product: CAWSPTSGYTGELFF.

The V gene is TRBV9, the J gene TRBJ2-3, with 7 nucleotides matching TRBD1. CDR1 and CDR2 from the germline V gene are SGDLS and YYNGEE. The CDR3 contains 15 residues. After removal of 3 bases from V and 4 bases from J, the junction contained 8 bases not matched to a gene. The CDR3: CASSAGGRTADTQYF. DNA of the CDR3: TGTGCCAGCAGCGCAGGGGGTAGGACGGCAGATACGCAGTATTTT.